This TCR beta chain was recorded in a study of human T cells and chemical hapten exposure. Trimming left V 4 bases short and J 1 base short, with 10 bases between. There are 14 residues in the CDR3. In the library, unique molecular identifiers were attached to individual cDNA molecules. Authors' methods: Sample-level TCR yields exhibited a median of approximately 88,000, with a range of roughly 20,000 to 690,600. Each CDR3 protein is one row after TCRdb ran MiXCR on the 5' RACE reads. The authors' filters were not applied to this entry. The sample carries under 150,000 distinct CDR3 sequences, approximately 20% recorded once. Extraction of total RNA was performed on unfractionated whole blood. In its sample, this clonotype was seen many times.

This receptor was taken from a human donor in good health. This chain joins TRBV12-3 or TRBV12-4 and TRBJ2-5, with D perhaps TRBD2 (5 bases). The CDR3 DNA reads TGTGCCAGCAGTTACCAGCGGAGCCAAGAGACCCAGTACTTC. This encodes CASSYQRSQETQYF.